This TCR beta chain was retrieved from a study of T-cell reconstitution after alpha-beta-depleted transplantation in children. Unique molecular identifiers were incorporated when the TCRbeta library was constructed. TCRdb re-called the PCR reads through MiXCR, storing one row per CDR3 protein. The sample carries about 980,000 distinct CDR3 sequences, less than 30% recorded once. General study findings and limits: When one year had passed after transplant, most T-cell counts and diversity came from newly produced T cells. Two months or so post-transplant, alpha-beta T cells reportedly derived from several hundred expanded graft clones. Surviving recipient T cells and thymic progenitors accounted for the high day-60 TCRbeta diversity observed in some patients.

This clonotype turned up a few times. Its matching antigen is unknown. The CDR3 runs to 15 residues. Per germline, CDR1 DFQATT and CDR2 SNEGSKA (reference sequence). V was cut by 3 bases and J by 2 bases, with 16 bases left in between. The clonotype originates from a boy under two years old who had a stem cell transplant for SCID, so the T cells may come from the graft donor. Sequencing was performed on PBMCs, mostly from graft donor cells, taken 360 days after TCRalphabeta/CD19-depleted stem cell transplant. The rearrangement uses TRBV20-1 and TRBJ1-1; tentatively, D is TRBD1 (5 bases). CDR3 bases: TGCAGTGCTAGGCAAACGGGGCGGAAAAACACTGAAGCTTTCTTT. Protein product: CSARQTGRKNTEAFF.